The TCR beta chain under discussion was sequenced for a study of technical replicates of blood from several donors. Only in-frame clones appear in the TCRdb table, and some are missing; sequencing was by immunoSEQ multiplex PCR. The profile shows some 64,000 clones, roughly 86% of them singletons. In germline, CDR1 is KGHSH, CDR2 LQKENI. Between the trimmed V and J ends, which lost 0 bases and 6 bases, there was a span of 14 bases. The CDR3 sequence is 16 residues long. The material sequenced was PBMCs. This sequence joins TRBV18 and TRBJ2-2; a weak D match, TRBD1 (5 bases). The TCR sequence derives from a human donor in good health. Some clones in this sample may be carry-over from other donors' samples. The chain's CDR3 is CASSPPERTTAGELFF. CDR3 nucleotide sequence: TGTGCCAGCTCACCACCGGAACGGACAACAGCCGGGGAGCTGTTTTTT.